Included here is one T cell receptor (beta chain) sequence, with context. Its antigen is undetermined. The sample belongs to a study of T cells expressing NK-cell markers. Germline V lookup: CDR1 MNHNS, CDR2 SASEGT. The CDR3 extends over 12 amino acids. The authors made TCR beta cDNA libraries by 5'RACE template switching. This switching added a universal primer site and UMIs. After re-calling the 5' RACE reads, TCRdb lists one entry per CDR3 protein, DNA absent. This repertoire includes roughly 390,000 distinct CDR3 sequences. Study-level findings and limits: Researchers report these clonotypes also headed the CD3+CD56-NKG2C+ fraction in several donors. Expanded NKG2C+ T cell clones had unclear HCMV specificity.

This sequence joins TRBV6-1 and TRBJ1-5. The sequence derives from a man aged 18-75 years in good health. Sequencing input: blood T cells: a sorted CD56 or NKG2C T cell subset, CD4+ or CD8+ T cells, or bulk PBMC T cells (not recorded which). The CDR3 is CASRDIYQPQHF.